This T cell receptor (beta chain) was obtained from a study of cytomegalovirus exposure and HLA in healthy donors. Findings and limits, study-wide: V- and J-gene trimming of TCR beta was linked (in a later analysis) to a missense DCLRE1C variant. In all likelihood, a cluster of highly shared sequence variants was a sequencing artifact.

Worth noting for this clone: Its antigen is undetermined.

In germline, CDR1 is SGHRS, CDR2 YFSETQ. This CDR3 has 13 amino acids. Trimming left V 0 bases short and J 3 bases short, with 7 bases between. The PCR used 60 Vbeta and 13 Jbeta primers. Sequencing was performed with immunoSEQ multiplex PCR; in TCRdb, only in-frame clones are kept and a portion is missing. The sample shows roughly 250,000 clones, approximately 80% of them seen only once. V usage is TRBV5-1 and J usage is TRBJ2-7, with no clear D. The sequenced sample consisted of PBMCs. This receptor was taken from a girl aged 2 to 9 in good health and CMV-seronegative. The CDR3 region is CASSLALSYEQYF. The CDR3 DNA follows: TGCGCCAGCAGCTTGGCCCTCAGCTACGAGCAGTACTTC.